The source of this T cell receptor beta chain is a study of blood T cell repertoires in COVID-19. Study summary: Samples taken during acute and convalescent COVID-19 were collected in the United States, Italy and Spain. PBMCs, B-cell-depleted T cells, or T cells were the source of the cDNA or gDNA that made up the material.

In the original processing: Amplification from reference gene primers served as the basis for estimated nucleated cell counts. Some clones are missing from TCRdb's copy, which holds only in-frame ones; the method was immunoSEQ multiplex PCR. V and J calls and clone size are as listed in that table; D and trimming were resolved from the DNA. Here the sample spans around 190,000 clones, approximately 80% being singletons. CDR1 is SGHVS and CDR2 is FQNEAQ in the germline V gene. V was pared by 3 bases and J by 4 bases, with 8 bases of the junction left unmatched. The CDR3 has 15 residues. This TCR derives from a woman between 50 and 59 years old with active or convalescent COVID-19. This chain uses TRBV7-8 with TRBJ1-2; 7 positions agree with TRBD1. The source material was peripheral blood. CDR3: CASSFGWTGGYGYTF. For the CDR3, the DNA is TGTGCCAGCAGCTTTGGCTGGACAGGAGGCTATGGCTACACCTTC.